The T cell receptor beta chain under discussion was sequenced for a study of CD8+CD57+ T cells in acquired aplastic anemia (dated by TCRdb to between 2017 and 2018). Study-level background: Extracted DNA from sorted CD4+ and CD8+ cells averaged about 3 ug, ranging from about 0.19 to 30 ug. Mean read counts for healthy donor samples were 8.5 million to 10.8 million for CD4+ cells and 11 million to 14 million for CD8+ cells.

This clonotype was seen only a few times. Its target antigen remains unknown. No much larger clone exists at a distance of one base, and base qualities are not known. What the research found in general, with its limitations: Over 25 CD8+ CDR3 sequences were found in both patients and controls but appeared to be highly expressed in patients and within the immunodominant clones of the patients. Between patients and healthy controls, no significant difference in CD8+ Simpson's diversity was found (P=0.060).

For CDR1 and CDR2, the germline V gene (reference sequence) lists DFQATT and SNEGSKA. From cysteine to phenylalanine, the CDR3 is 13 amino acids long. Only the CDR3 DNA stays, 39 bases, in frame from base 1. Trimming leaves V shorter by 5 bases and J shorter by 6 bases, with the junction holding 9 bases beyond the gene matches. In this study, sorted CD4+ and CD8+ T cells from the blood of healthy subjects and of severe aplastic anemia patients had their TCR repertoires deep-sequenced. Ficoll-Paque density gradient centrifugation was used to isolate peripheral blood mononuclear cells. Before DNA was extracted, CD4+ and CD8+ T cells were sorted using either FACS or magnetic beads. TCR beta VDJ combination and CDR3 sequence profiling used genomic DNA as the template. An Illumina HiSeq 2000 was used for TCR repertoire sequencing. The study's processing was this. TRBV/TRBJ rearrangement plots, CDR3 size and DJ length profiles, and Simpson's diversity index were used to assess repertoires. The most abundant DNA sequence in the deep sequencing data was defined as the immunodominant clone. CDR3 amino acid sequences were screened for sharing across subjects and compared with published repertoires and the VDJdb database. The public reads were run again by TCRdb, first through fastp at Q25 and then through MiXCR, and only productive beta chains were kept. Every CDR3 protein is listed once, alongside the most common genes and DNA of its rows. TCRdb assigned the V and J calls; the authors' analysis was not used. A total of 150,000 to 200,000 distinct CDR3 sequences appear in this sample, 63% of them only once. 45% to 55% of the sample rests with the top ten.

What was sequenced was sorted CD4+, CD8+, or CD8+CD57+ T cells (not recorded which) from PBMCs. The chain employs TRBV20-1 and TRBJ2-7, with TRBD1 identical over 8 junction bases. This TCR was recovered from a human donor in good health. CDR3 reads: CSASQPGQVEQYF. The DNA sequence reads TGCAGTGCTTCCCAACCGGGACAGGTCGAGCAGTACTTC.